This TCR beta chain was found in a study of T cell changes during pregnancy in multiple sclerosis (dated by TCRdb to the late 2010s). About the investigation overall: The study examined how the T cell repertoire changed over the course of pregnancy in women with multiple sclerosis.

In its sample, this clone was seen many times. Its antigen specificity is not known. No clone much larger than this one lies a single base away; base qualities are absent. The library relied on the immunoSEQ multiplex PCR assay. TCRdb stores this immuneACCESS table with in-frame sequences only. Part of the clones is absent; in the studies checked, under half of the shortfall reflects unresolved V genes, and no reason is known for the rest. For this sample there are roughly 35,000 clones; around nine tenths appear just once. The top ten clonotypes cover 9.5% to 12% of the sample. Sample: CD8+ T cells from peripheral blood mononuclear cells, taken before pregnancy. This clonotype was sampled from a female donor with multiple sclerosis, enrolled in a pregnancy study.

CDR3 loop: CASSRIGTSTDTQYF. The nucleotide sequence reads TGTGCCAGCTCACGAATCGGTACTAGCACAGATACGCAGTATTTT. The chain couples TRBV18 to TRBJ2-3; the D gene cannot be resolved reliably. The CDR3 starts with the cysteine, ends with the phenylalanine, and has 15 residues. Only the CDR3 region is kept as DNA, spanning 45 bases read in frame from base 1. V lost 4 bases and J lost 0 bases; the stretch between them is 11 bases long. The germline V gene provides CDR1 KGHSH and CDR2 LQKENI.